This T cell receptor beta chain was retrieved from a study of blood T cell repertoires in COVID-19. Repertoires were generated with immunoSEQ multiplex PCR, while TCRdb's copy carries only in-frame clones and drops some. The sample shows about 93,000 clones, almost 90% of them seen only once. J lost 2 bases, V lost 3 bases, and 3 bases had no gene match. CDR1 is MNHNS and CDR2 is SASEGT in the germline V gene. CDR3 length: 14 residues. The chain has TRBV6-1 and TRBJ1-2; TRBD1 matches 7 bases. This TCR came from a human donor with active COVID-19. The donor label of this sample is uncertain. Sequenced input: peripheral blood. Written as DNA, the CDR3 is TGTGCCAGCAGTGATCCGGGACAGAACTATGGCTACACCTTC. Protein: CASSDPGQNYGYTF.